The 17 T cell receptor beta chains listed next were all sequenced from one sample in a study of cytomegalovirus exposure and HLA in healthy donors. This PCR relied on a set of 60 Vbeta primers and 13 Jbeta primers. Some clones are missing from TCRdb's copy, which holds only in-frame ones; the method was immunoSEQ multiplex PCR. The data show more than 150,000 clones, about 88% seen once. The sequencing sample was made of PBMCs. Receptors were obtained from a girl under two years old in good health and CMV-seronegative.

The chain has TRBV4-1 and TRBJ2-1; 11 bases are shared with TRBD2. From germline, CDR1 is MGHRA and CDR2 YSYEKL. The CDR3 runs to 21 residues. Germline trimming cut 0 bases from V and 1 base from J; bases unmatched to any gene: 14. In DNA form, the CDR3 reads TGCGCCAGCAGCCAAGATAAGGGGGGCCTAGCGGGAGGTAGGTCCTACAATGAGCAGTTCTTC. Its protein is CASSQDKGGLAGGRSYNEQFF.

The CDR3 sequence: CASSLPTSGSLYEQYF. CDR3 sequence (DNA): TGTGCCAGCAGCTTACCGACTAGCGGGAGTCTGTACGAGCAGTACTTC. The gene calls are TRBV7-9 and TRBJ2-7; 12 bases map to TRBD2. CDR1 is SEHNR, CDR2 FQNEAQ, per germline (reference sequence). Germline trimming cut 2 bases from V and 4 bases from J; bases unmatched to any gene: 6. This CDR3 has 16 amino acids.

The chain has TRBV5-1 and TRBJ2-2; tentative D call: TRBD1 (6 bases). Germline CDR1 SGHRS, CDR2 YFSETQ. V dropped 0 bases and J dropped 2 bases, with 14 bases sitting between them. The CDR3 is 17 amino acids. The CDR3 spells CASSLAVMGANTGELFF. The CDR3 nucleotides are TGCGCCAGCAGCTTGGCCGTTATGGGGGCCAACACCGGGGAGCTGTTTTTT. Together with reference TRBV5-1 and TRBJ2-2, the CDR3 gives the full variable domain: KAGVTQTPRYLIKTRGQQVTLSCSPISGHRSVSWYQQTPGQGLQFLFEYFSETQRNKGNFPGRFSGRQFSNSRSEMNVSTLELGDSALYLCASSLAVMGANTGELFFGEGSRLTVL.

V is TRBV6-1 and J is TRBJ1-1, with a possible D match to TRBD1 (6 bases). V lost 5 bases and J 3 bases, leaving 13 bases between the germline ends. CDR1 and CDR2 from the germline V gene are MNHNS and SASEGT. The CDR3 contains 14 residues. CDR3 protein: CASSIDRFDTEAFF. Here the CDR3 DNA reads TGTGCCAGCAGTATCGACAGGTTTGACACTGAAGCTTTCTTT.

This sequence joins TRBV29-1 and TRBJ2-3, with a possible D match to TRBD1 (5 bases). CDR3 length: 12 residues. V lost 7 bases and J lost 4, with 12 bases in between. Germline-derived CDR1 and CDR2 are SQVTM and ANQGSEA. CDR3 amino acids: CSALDSSDTQYF. The CDR3 DNA follows: TGCAGCGCCCTCGACAGCTCAGATACGCAGTATTTT.

The V and J genes are TRBV29-1 and TRBJ2-2, with D tentatively TRBD2 (6 bases). From germline, CDR1 is SQVTM and CDR2 ANQGSEA. The V and J ends lost 6 bases and 3 bases respectively, with 11 bases between them. This CDR3 comprises 13 residues. CDR3 nucleotides: TGCAGCGTCCGACGGGAGCACACCGGGGAGCTGTTTTTT. Residues: CSVRREHTGELFF.

The rearrangement uses TRBV10-3 and TRBJ2-3, with 9 bases lining up with TRBD2. This CDR3 contains 14 residues. Germline-derived CDR1 and CDR2 are ENHRY and SYGVKD. The V gene end was trimmed by 8 bases and the J gene end by 4 bases; junction bases not matched to a gene: 7. CDR3 region: CAIGSSGDPDTQYF. The CDR3 DNA reads TGTGCCATCGGGTCTAGCGGGGATCCAGATACGCAGTATTTT.

The chain employs TRBV2 and TRBJ1-2; D gene ambiguous. The germline V and J ends were trimmed by 6 bases and 3 bases, with 14 bases remaining between them. Germline CDR1 is SNHLY and CDR2 is FYNNEI. The CDR3 covers 14 residues. This chain's CDR3 is CASSGLNLYYGYTF. CDR3 DNA: TGTGCCAGCAGCGGACTTAACCTCTACTATGGCTACACCTTC.

Notes on this clone: An end of the junction does not agree with germline; a read error may underlie this. This rearrangement joins TRBV7-7 to TRBJ2-5, with 7 nucleotides matching TRBD2. CDR1 and CDR2 from the germline V gene are SSHAT and FNYEAQ (reference sequence). The length of the CDR3 is 12 residues. CDR3 sequence reads: CASSHGLVPRYF. In DNA, the CDR3 is TGTGCTAGCAGCCACGGACTAGTCCCCCGTTACTTC.

As regards this clone: Other DNA sequences within the sample encode an identical CDR3. This chain connects TRBV5-4 to TRBJ2-3; TRBD1 matches 7 bases. Germline CDR1 is SGHNT and CDR2 is YYREEE (reference sequence). There are 14 residues in the CDR3. J was trimmed by 2 bases and V by 4 bases; bases with no gene match: 4. CDR3 nucleotide sequence: TGTGCCAGCAGCCCGGACAGGTCCACAGATACGCAGTATTTT. Translated: CASSPDRSTDTQYF.

This chain uses TRBV27 with TRBJ2-7, with 8 bases aligning to TRBD2. The CDR3 sequence is 15 residues long. Germline V CDR1 and CDR2: MNHEY, SMNVEV (reference sequence). Trimming at V came to 0 bases and at J to 2 bases, leaving 3 bases not matched to a gene. This chain's CDR3 is CASSLSLAGTYEQYF. CDR3 DNA sequence: TGTGCCAGCAGTTTATCGCTAGCGGGTACCTACGAGCAGTACTTC.

This chain joins TRBV27 and TRBJ2-3, with TRBD2 identical over 12 bases. CDR1 and CDR2 (germline): MNHEY, SMNVEV (reference sequence). Trimming cost V 2 bases and J 3 bases; bases outside gene matches: 6. CDR3 length: 17 amino acids. CDR3 amino acids: CASSLTTTSGRTDTQYF. As DNA, the CDR3 is TGTGCCAGCAGTTTAACTACGACTAGCGGGAGAACAGATACGCAGTATTTT.

This chain joins TRBV30 and TRBJ1-1; tentatively, D is TRBD1 (6 bases). Per the germline V gene, CDR1 is GTSNPN and CDR2 is SVGIG (reference sequence). V was trimmed by 2 bases and J by 3 bases, leaving 10 bases between them. The CDR3 covers 13 residues. The CDR3, as DNA: TGTGCCTGGAGTAAACAGGGCGACACTGAAGCTTTCTTT. It yields the protein CAWSKQGDTEAFF. Drawing the rest from reference TRBV30 and TRBJ1-1, the complete variable domain is SQTIHQWPATLVQPVGSPLSLECTVEGTSNPNLYWYRQAAGRGLQLLFYSVGIGQISSEVPQNLSASRPQDRQFILSSKKLLLSDSGFYLCAWSKQGDTEAFFGQGTRLTVV.

This sequence joins TRBV13 and TRBJ1-2; D not certain. This CDR3 has 12 residues. Looked up from germline, CDR1 is PRHDT and CDR2 is FYEKMQ (reference sequence). Trimming cost V 7 bases and J 4 bases, with 10 bases left between them. The DNA of the CDR3 is TGTGCCAGCACCTTGGGGAGCTATGGCTACACCTTC. Amino acids: CASTLGSYGYTF. The full variable domain, its missing parts supplied by reference TRBV13 and TRBJ1-2, is AAGVIQSPRHLIKEKRETATLKCYPIPRHDTVYWYQQGPGQDPQFLISFYEKMQSDKGSIPDRFSAQQFSDYHSELNMSSLELGDSALYFCASTLGSYGYTFGSGTRLTVV.

The chain combines TRBV7-9 with TRBJ1-6; weak D call: TRBD1 (6 bases). Germline V gene lookup returns CDR1 SEHNR and CDR2 FQNEAQ (reference sequence). With 9 bases removed from V and 4 bases from J, the gap between germline ends came to 19 bases. The CDR3 runs 16 residues. In DNA form, the CDR3 reads TGTGCCAGTAAGCCGGCAGGGGCCCCTTATAATTCACCCCTCCACTTT. Protein: CASKPAGAPYNSPLHF.

This sequence joins TRBV6-1 and TRBJ1-4; the D gene is possibly TRBD1 (6 bases). The germline V gene encodes CDR1 MNHNS and CDR2 SASEGT. V lost 6 bases to trimming and J lost 2 bases, with 10 bases between them. CDR3 length: 14 residues. The DNA for the CDR3 is TGTGCCAGCAGCGCAGGGGAGACTAATGAAAAACTGTTTTTT. Translated, it gives CASSAGETNEKLFF.

V is TRBV7-9 and J is TRBJ2-7; 12 positions match TRBD2. Germline-derived CDR1 and CDR2 are SEHNR and FQNEAQ (reference sequence). This CDR3 region has 17 residues. V shed 2 bases, J shed 1 base, and the junction held 6 bases outside the gene matches. CDR3 residues: CASSLLAGGLGSYEQYF. Written as DNA, the CDR3 is TGTGCCAGCAGCTTACTAGCGGGAGGGCTCGGATCCTACGAGCAGTACTTC.